This T cell receptor beta chain was recorded in a study of blood T cell repertoires in COVID-19. Turning to the study itself: Researchers got acute and convalescent COVID-19 samples from the United States, Italy and Spain. PBMCs, B-cell-depleted T cells, or T cells were the source of the cDNA or gDNA that made up the material.

The CDR3 extends over 12 amino acids. V gave up 2 bases and J gave up 6 bases, with 8 bases separating them. The germline V gene encodes CDR1 MNHNS and CDR2 SASEGT. Original processing methods: Scientists estimated how many nucleated cells there were by amplifying reference gene primers. The data were produced by immunoSEQ multiplex PCR, yet TCRdb's version contains in-frame clones alone and is incomplete. V and J calls plus clone size are reproduced from that table; the DNA served to infer D and trimming. Altogether about 210,000 clones are present, roughly 80% being singletons, with the ten largest covering under 10%.

The receptor comes from a woman of 80 years or more with COVID-19, enrolled during active disease. Sequencing was carried out using peripheral blood. This chain uses TRBV6-1 with TRBJ2-7; D is perhaps TRBD1 (5 bases). CDR3 loop: CASSEPRVEQYF. CDR3 nucleotide sequence: TGTGCCAGCAGTGAACCCAGGGTCGAGCAGTACTTC.